The 8 T cell receptor beta chains below come from one sample, sequenced in a study of beta chain features in type 1 diabetes. Their specific antigens are unknown. All of the isolated RNA was reverse transcribed, so expressed TCRB transcripts were sequenced. Measured with immunoSEQ multiplex PCR; TCRdb has only the in-frame clones, and not every one. The table includes 630,000 or so clones, over 12% detected once. Study-level findings and limits: For Type 1 diabetes patients, all four CD4+ subsets carried TCRB CDR3s that were moderately but significantly shorter.

The sequenced material came from naive CD4+ T cells from blood. The receptors shown here come from a man aged 18 to 30 with type 1 diabetes.

V gene TRBV20-1 combines with J gene TRBJ1-2; tentative D call: TRBD1 (6 bases). Looked up from germline, CDR1 is DFQATT and CDR2 is SNEGSKA (reference sequence). Trimming stripped 6 bases from V and 6 bases from J, with 11 bases between. The CDR3 runs 11 residues. As DNA, the CDR3 is TGCAGTGCCCAGGGGATTGATGGCTACACCTTC. This translates into CSAQGIDGYTF.

The table lists this clone with a few counts. The chain recombines TRBV5-6 with TRBJ2-6; D unresolved. This CDR3 spans 16 amino acids. Germline CDR1 is SGHDT and CDR2 is YYEEEE. The V end lost 4 bases, the J end lost 2 bases, and 13 bases lay between the germline ends. The CDR3 loop reads CASSALMAAGANVLTF. The CDR3 region has the DNA TGTGCCAGCAGCGCCTTAATGGCCGCTGGGGCCAACGTCCTGACTTTC.

This clone was found a few times. The chain combines TRBV7-2 with TRBJ2-1; the match to TRBD2 covers 9 bases. Losses at the gene ends were 0 bases for V and 7 bases for J; bases not matched to a gene: 4. The CDR3 runs 15 residues. From germline, CDR1 is SGHTA and CDR2 FQGNSA. The CDR3 here is CASSLAQREANEQFF. As DNA, the CDR3 is TGTGCCAGCAGCTTAGCCCAGCGGGAGGCAAATGAGCAGTTCTTC.

The CDR3 protein is CASSFSSVQETQYF. CDR3 nucleotide sequence: TGTGCCAGCAGCTTCTCCTCGGTACAAGAGACCCAGTACTTC. V is TRBV7-2 and J is TRBJ2-5; D is uncertain. V lost 3 bases and J lost 2, with 10 bases in between. Per germline, CDR1 SGHTA and CDR2 FQGNSA. The CDR3 sequence is 14 residues long.

This clone has just a few counts. The chain joins TRBV27 to TRBJ2-3, with 8 bases matching TRBD2. This CDR3 is 16 amino acids long. The V gene's germline CDR1 is MNHEY and CDR2 SMNVEV (reference sequence). The J segment lost 3 bases and the V segment lost 0 bases, leaving 5 bases of the junction unmatched. The CDR3 DNA follows: TGTGCCAGCAGTTTATCCCCAGCGGGAGAGACAGATACGCAGTATTTT. Residues: CASSLSPAGETDTQYF.

This clone turned up a few times. This chain uses TRBV7-9 with TRBJ1-4; TRBD1 matches at 7 bases. Trimming took 3 bases from V and 13 from J; bases not matched to a gene: 17. Germline V CDR1 and CDR2: SEHNR, FQNEAQ (reference sequence). The CDR3 spans 16 residues. DNA of the CDR3: TGTGCCAGCAGCTTGCCTGCCGGGACAGCAGACAGCGGACTGTTTTTT. Translation: CASSLPAGTADSGLFF.

This clone has only a few counts. This chain links TRBV28 with TRBJ2-1; D not resolved. This CDR3 region has 13 residues. Trimming shortened V by 4 bases and J by 4 bases, and 8 bases separated the two germline ends. Germline CDR1 is MDHEN and CDR2 is SYDVKM. DNA for the CDR3: TGTGCCAGCAGTTCCCCGGTGTACAATGAGCAGTTCTTC. Protein sequence: CASSSPVYNEQFF.

This clone was found a few times. V gene TRBV6-1 combines with J gene TRBJ2-7, with 9 bases fitting TRBD1. The CDR3 has 15 amino acids. The V gene's germline CDR1 is MNHNS and CDR2 SASEGT. Unmatched junction bases numbered 7, after V lost 6 bases and J lost 1 base. In nucleotides, the CDR3 is TGTGCCAGCAGCATAGGGACAGGGCGATCCTACGAGCAGTACTTC. This codes for CASSIGTGRSYEQYF.